A selection of T cell receptor beta chains follows, all from one sample in a study of T cells in tuberculosis. The assay was immunoSEQ multiplex PCR, and TCRdb's table has in-frame clones only and misses some. The sample yields about 22,000 clones, roughly 97% seen once. The sample was PBMCs. The source of these receptors is a donor aged 10 to 29 with latent tuberculosis or without tuberculosis infection. Both conserved end residues are part of each CDR3. A D gene is named only where the DNA matches it firmly. Clone size is stated in some rows and not others, as once, few, many or a class when expanded.

CDR3aa,CDR3nt,d_gene,j_gene,abundance,v_gene
CASRTYRVERDEKLFF,TGTGCCAGCAGGACCTACAGGGTTGAACGGGATGAAAAACTGTTTTTT,.,TRBJ1-4,.,TRBV28
CASSPKLAGVNTGELFF,TGCGCCAGCAGCCCCAAATTGGCAGGGGTGAACACCGGGGAGCTGTTTTTT,.,TRBJ2-2,once,TRBV4-3
CASGEGYNTGELFF,TGCGCCAGCGGGGAGGGTTATAACACCGGGGAGCTGTTTTTT,TRBD2,TRBJ2-2,.,TRBV5-1
CASKTGPEQYF,TGTGCCAGCAAGACTGGCCCCGAGCAGTACTTC,.,TRBJ2-7,.,TRBV6-5
CASTRGPGQGVSIETQYF,TGCGCCAGCACCCGGGGCCCGGGGCAGGGGGTTTCGATAGAGACCCAGTACTTC,TRBD1,TRBJ2-5,.,TRBV5-1
CAISATSGTYEQYF,TGTGCCATCTCAGCGACTAGCGGGACCTACGAGCAGTACTTC,TRBD2,TRBJ2-7,.,TRBV10-3
CASSPEAAASSTQYF,TGTGCCAGCTCACCAGAAGCGGCTGCGTCGTCGACCCAGTACTTC,.,TRBJ2-5,.,TRBV18
CASSVTGFGSYEQYF,TGCGCCAGCAGCGTCACAGGTTTTGGCTCCTACGAGCAGTACTTC,.,TRBJ2-7,.,TRBV5-1
CASSDGTSGGADTQYF,TGTGCCAGCAGTGACGGGACTAGCGGGGGGGCAGATACGCAGTATTTT,TRBD2,TRBJ2-3,.,TRBV6-4
CASRVDRVGNEQYF,TGTGCCAGCAGGGTGGACAGGGTAGGAAACGAGCAGTACTTC,TRBD1,TRBJ2-7,.,TRBV2
CASSHPDGLAHENEQFF,TGCGCCAGCAGCCACCCCGATGGGCTAGCTCACGAGAATGAGCAGTTCTTC,.,TRBJ2-1,.,TRBV4-1
CASSPAGPLNYGYTF,TGTGCCAGTAGTCCAGCTGGGCCTTTGAACTATGGCTACACCTTC,.,TRBJ1-2,.,TRBV19
CATSKYDSNYGYTF,TGTGCCACCAGCAAATACGACAGTAACTATGGCTACACCTTC,.,TRBJ1-2,.,TRBV15
CASSPEGF,TGTGCCAGCTCACCGGAGGGCTTT,.,TRBJ1-1,.,TRBV18
CASSVDISGGDEQFF,TGTGCCAGCAGCGTAGATATTTCGGGGGGCGATGAGCAGTTCTTC,.,TRBJ2-1,.,TRBV9
CASSYSRLTDTQYF,TGTGCCAGCAGTTACTCGAGGCTTACAGATACGCAGTATTTT,.,TRBJ2-3,.,TRBV6-5
CASSLSPGDHTEAFF,TGTGCCAGCAGTTTATCCCCAGGGGACCACACTGAAGCTTTCTTT,.,TRBJ1-1,once,TRBV28
CASSVDVNYNEQFF,TGTGCCAGCAGCGTAGATGTCAATTACAATGAGCAGTTCTTC,.,TRBJ2-1,.,TRBV9
CASSPQVGNTGELFF,TGTGCCAGCAGCCCGCAGGTGGGGAACACCGGGGAGCTGTTTTTT,.,TRBJ2-2,.,TRBV14
CASSERAGLNYGYTF,TGTGCCAGCAGTGAGCGGGCAGGACTAAACTATGGCTACACCTTC,.,TRBJ1-2,.,TRBV6-1
CASSSAGYLYGYTF,TGTGCCAGCAGTTCAGCAGGATATTTATATGGCTACACCTTC,.,TRBJ1-2,.,TRBV27
CSGGTETQYF,TGCAGCGGCGGGACCGAGACCCAGTACTTC,.,TRBJ2-5,.,TRBV29-1